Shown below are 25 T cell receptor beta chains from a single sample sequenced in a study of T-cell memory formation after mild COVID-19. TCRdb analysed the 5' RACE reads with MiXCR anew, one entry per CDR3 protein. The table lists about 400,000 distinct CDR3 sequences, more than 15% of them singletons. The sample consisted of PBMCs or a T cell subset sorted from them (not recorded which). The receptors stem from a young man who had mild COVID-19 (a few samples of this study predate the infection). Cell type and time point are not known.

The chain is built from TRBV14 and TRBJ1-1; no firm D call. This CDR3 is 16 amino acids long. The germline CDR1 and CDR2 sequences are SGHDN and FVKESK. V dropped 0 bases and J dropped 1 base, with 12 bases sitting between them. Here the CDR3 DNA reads TGTGCCAGCAGCCAAGACATCGGGCAGAAGAACACTGAAGCTTTCTTT. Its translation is CASSQDIGQKNTEAFF.

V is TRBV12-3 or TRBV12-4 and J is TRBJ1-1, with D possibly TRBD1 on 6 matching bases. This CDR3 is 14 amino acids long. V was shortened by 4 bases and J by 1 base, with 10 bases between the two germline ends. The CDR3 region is CASSSQGKNTEAFF. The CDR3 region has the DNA TGTGCCAGCAGTTCCCAGGGGAAGAACACTGAAGCTTTCTTT.

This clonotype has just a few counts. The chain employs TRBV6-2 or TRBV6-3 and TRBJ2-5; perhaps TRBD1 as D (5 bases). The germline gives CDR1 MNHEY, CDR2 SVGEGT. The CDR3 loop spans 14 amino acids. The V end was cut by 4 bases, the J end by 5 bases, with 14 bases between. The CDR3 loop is CASSFAGHFETQYF. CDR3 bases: TGTGCCAGCAGTTTCGCAGGGCATTTCGAGACCCAGTACTTC.

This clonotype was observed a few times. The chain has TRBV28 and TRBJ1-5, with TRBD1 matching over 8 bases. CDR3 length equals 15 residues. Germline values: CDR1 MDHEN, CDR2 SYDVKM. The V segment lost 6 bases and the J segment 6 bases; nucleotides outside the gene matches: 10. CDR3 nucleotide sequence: TGTGCCAGCAGCAAGGACAGGGTGGCCTTTCAGCCCCAGCATTTT. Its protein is CASSKDRVAFQPQHF.

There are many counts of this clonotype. The CDR3 reads CASSQVKHFYGYTF. The CDR3 DNA is TGCGCCAGCAGCCAAGTGAAGCATTTCTATGGCTACACCTTC. V is TRBV4-1 and J is TRBJ1-2, with no clear D. Trimming pared 1 base from V and 4 bases from J, leaving 10 bases between. The CDR3 runs to 14 residues. Per the germline V gene, CDR1 is MGHRA and CDR2 is YSYEKL.

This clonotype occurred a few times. Here the CDR3 reads CSAREAGNNQPQHF. In nucleotides, the CDR3 is TGCAGTGCTAGAGAGGCAGGGAACAATCAGCCCCAGCATTTT. The genes are TRBV20-1 and TRBJ1-5; TRBD1 is a possible D gene (5 bases). Germline V gene lookup returns CDR1 DFQATT and CDR2 SNEGSKA (reference sequence). The CDR3 totals 14 residues. V was clipped by 0 bases and J by 3 bases, with 9 bases between them.

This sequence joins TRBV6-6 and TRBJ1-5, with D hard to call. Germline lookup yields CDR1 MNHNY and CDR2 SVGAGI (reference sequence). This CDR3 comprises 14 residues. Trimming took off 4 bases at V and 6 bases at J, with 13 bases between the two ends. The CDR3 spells CASSSGRPSQPQHF. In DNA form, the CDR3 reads TGTGCCAGCAGTTCGGGCCGTCCTAGTCAGCCCCAGCATTTT.

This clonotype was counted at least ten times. In DNA, the CDR3 is TGCGCCAGCAGCCAAGATGGAACCTCTTATGGGGCTTTCTTT. Protein sequence: CASSQDGTSYGAFF. V usage is TRBV4-3 and J usage is TRBJ1-1; the D is unclear. CDR1 and CDR2 (germline): LGHNA, YSLEER. V gave up 0 bases and J gave up 11 bases, with 16 bases separating them. The CDR3 length is 14 residues.

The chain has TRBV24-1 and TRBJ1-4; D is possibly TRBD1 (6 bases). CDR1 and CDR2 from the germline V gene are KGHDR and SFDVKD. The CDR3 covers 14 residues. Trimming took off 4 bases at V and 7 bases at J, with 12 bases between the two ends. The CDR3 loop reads CATSETGSGEKLFF. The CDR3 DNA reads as TGTGCCACCAGTGAAACAGGGAGTGGTGAAAAACTGTTTTTT.

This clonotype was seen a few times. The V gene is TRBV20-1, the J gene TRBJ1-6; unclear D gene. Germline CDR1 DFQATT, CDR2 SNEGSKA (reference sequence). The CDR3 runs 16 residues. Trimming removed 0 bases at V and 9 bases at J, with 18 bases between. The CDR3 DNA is TGCAGTGCTAGAGATCGGGAACGACGGTTGACTTCACCCCTCCACTTT. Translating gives CSARDRERRLTSPLHF.

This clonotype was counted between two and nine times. The CDR3 region is CASRSHYEQYV. DNA of the CDR3: TGTGCCAGCAGGTCACACTACGAGCAGTACGTC. The chain is built from TRBV6-6 and TRBJ2-7; no clear D. The CDR3 is 11 amino acids. Germline V lookup: CDR1 MNHNY, CDR2 SVGAGI (reference sequence). The V end was cut by 6 bases, the J end by 3 bases, with 6 bases between.

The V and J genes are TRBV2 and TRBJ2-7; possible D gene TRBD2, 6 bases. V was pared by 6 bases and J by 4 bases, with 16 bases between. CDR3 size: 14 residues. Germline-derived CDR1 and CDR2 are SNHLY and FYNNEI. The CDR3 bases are TGTGCCAGCAGGGTCGGGACGGAGGGTTACGAGCAGTACTTC. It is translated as CASRVGTEGYEQYF.

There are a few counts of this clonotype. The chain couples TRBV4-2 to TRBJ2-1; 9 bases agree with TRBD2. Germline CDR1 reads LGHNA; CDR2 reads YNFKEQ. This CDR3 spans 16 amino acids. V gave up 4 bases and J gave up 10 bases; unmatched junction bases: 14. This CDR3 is CASSRPGAGGTIEQFF. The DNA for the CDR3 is TGTGCCAGCAGCCGACCCGGAGCGGGGGGTACAATAGAGCAGTTCTTC.

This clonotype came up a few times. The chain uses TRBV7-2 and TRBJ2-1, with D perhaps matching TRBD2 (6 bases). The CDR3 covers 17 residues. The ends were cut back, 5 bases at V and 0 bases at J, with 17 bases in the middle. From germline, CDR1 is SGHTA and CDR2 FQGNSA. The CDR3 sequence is CASSHTPRGSSYNEQFF. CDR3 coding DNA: TGTGCCAGCAGCCATACCCCCCGGGGGAGCTCCTACAATGAGCAGTTCTTC.

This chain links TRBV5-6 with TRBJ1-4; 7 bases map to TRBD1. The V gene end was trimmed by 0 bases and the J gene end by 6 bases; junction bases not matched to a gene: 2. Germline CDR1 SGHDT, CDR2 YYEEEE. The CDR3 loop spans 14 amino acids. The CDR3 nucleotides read TGTGCCAGCAGCTTGGGCAGGGGGTATGAAAAACTGTTTTTT. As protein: CASSLGRGYEKLFF. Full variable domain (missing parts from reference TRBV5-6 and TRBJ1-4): DAGVTQSPTHLIKTRGQQVTLRCSPKSGHDTVSWYQQALGQGPQFIFQYYEEEERQRGNFPDRFSGHQFPNYSSELNVNALLLGDSALYLCASSLGRGYEKLFFGSGTQLSVL.

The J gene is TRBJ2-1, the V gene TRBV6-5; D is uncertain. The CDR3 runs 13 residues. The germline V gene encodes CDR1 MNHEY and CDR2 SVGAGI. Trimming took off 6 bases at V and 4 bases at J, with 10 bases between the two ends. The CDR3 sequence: CASSWNGYNEQFF. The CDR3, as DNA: TGTGCCAGCAGCTGGAACGGATACAATGAGCAGTTCTTC.

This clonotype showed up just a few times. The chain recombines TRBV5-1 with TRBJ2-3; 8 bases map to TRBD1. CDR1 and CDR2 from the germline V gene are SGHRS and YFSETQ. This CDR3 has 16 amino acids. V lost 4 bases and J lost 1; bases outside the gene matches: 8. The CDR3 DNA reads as TGCGCCAGCAGCCGAGGACAGGGACCGGGCACAGATACGCAGTATTTT. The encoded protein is CASSRGQGPGTDTQYF.

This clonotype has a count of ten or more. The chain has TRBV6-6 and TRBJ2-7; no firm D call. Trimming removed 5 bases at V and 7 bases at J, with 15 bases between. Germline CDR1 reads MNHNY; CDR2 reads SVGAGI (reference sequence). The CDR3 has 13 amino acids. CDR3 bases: TGTGCCAGCAGTCTGACGTATCAAGGGGAGCAGTACTTC. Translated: CASSLTYQGEQYF.

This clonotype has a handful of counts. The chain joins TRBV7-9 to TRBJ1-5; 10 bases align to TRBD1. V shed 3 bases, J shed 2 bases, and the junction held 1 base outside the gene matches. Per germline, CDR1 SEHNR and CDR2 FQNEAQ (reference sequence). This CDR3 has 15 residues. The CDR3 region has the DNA TGTGCCAGCAGCTTCGGGACAGGGGGCAATCAGCCCCAGCATTTT. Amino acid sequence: CASSFGTGGNQPQHF.

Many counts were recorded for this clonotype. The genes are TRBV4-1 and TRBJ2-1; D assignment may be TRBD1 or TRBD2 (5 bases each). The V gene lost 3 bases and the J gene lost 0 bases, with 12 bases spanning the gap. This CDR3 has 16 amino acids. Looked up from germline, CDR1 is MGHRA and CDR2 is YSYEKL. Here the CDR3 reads CASSQTGASSYNEQFF. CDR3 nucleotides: TGCGCCAGCAGCCAGACCGGGGCGAGCTCCTACAATGAGCAGTTCTTC.

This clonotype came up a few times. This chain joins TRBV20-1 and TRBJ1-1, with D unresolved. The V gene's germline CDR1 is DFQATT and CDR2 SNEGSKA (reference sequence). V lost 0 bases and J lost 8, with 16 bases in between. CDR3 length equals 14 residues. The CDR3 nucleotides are TGCAGTGCTAGAGATTCAGTGTTGTTGGCCGAAGCTTTCTTT. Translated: CSARDSVLLAEAFF.

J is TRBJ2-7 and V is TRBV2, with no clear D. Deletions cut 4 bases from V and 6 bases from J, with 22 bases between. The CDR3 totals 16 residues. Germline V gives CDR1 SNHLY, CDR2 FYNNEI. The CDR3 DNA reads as TGTGCCAGCAGTGGAGGTTGGAGACCTCCGCCCGGCGAGCAGTACGTC. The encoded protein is CASSGGWRPPPGEQYV.

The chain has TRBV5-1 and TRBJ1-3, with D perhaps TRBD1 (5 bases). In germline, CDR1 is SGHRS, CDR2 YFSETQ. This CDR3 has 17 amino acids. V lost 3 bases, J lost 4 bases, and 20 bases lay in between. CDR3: CASSWTAREPAGNTIYF. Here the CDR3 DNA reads TGCGCCAGCAGCTGGACGGCCAGGGAGCCTGCCGGAAACACCATATATTTT.

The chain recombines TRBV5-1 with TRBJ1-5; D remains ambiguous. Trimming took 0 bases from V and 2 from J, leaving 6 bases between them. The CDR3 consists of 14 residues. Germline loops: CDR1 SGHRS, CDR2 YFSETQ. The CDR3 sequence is CASSLDSGNQPQHF. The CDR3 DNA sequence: TGCGCCAGCAGCTTGGACAGCGGCAATCAGCCCCAGCATTTT.

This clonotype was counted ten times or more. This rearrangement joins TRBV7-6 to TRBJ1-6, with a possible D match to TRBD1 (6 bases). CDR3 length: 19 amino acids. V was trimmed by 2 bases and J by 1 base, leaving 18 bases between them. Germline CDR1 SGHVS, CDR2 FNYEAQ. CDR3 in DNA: TGTGCCAGCAGCTTAAAGTCGCAGGGGCTGAGGTCCTATAATTCACCCCTCCACTTT. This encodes CASSLKSQGLRSYNSPLHF. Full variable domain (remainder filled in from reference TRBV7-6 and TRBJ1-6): GAGVSQSPRYKVTKRGQDVALRCDPISGHVSLYWYRQALGQGPEFLTYFNYEAQQDKSGLPNDRFSAERPEGSISTLTIQRTEQRDSAMYRCASSLKSQGLRSYNSPLHFGNGTRLTVT.